The table lists the clone carrying this T cell receptor beta chain with a count of one. Its target is not known. The V gene's germline CDR1 is KGHSH and CDR2 LQKENI. Trimming removed 5 bases from V and 12 bases from J, with 25 bases in between. The CDR3 is 15 amino acids. This record belongs to a study of regulatory and conventional T cells in RAG deficiency. Findings of the study overall: Patient subsets had shorter CDR3s; Omenn Treg-Tconv overlap exceeded 85%. Compared with controls, unique Treg TCR beta sequences dropped around 100-fold in Omenn syndrome and CID/AS. These Omenn syndrome Treg sorts may hold peripherally activated cells instead.

TCRdb's copy holds only in-frame clones and misses some; the assay was immunoSEQ multiplex PCR. Of 30,000 to 40,000 clones listed, about 76% are singletons. Blood CD4+ CD25-low CD127-high conventional T cells supplied the genomic DNA template. This sample also appeared in a second study, on regulatory T cells. Per that paper: Primers: 52 TRBV forward and 13 TRBJ reverse. Regulatory T cells showed the strongest V-J pair restriction and V/J gene skewing among patient repertoires.

The gene calls are TRBV18 and TRBJ2-5, with D possibly being TRBD1 (6 bases). The receptor was derived from a human donor in good health. Sequenced material: CD4+ effector T cells sorted from blood. The CDR3 DNA sequence: TGTGCCAGCTCATCCCAGGGGTATTACGGGTCGTACAAGTACTTC. Its translation: CASSSQGYYGSYKYF.